This entry lists 17 T cell receptor delta chains sequenced from one sample in a study of γδ T cells in repeated Plasmodium falciparum infection. TCRdb re-called the multiplex PCR reads through CATT. The data show over 55,000 delta-chain clones, with 1.5% to 2% seen just once and about 15% held by the top ten. Vgamma9/Vdelta2+ and Vdelta2-negative gammadelta T cells were flow-sorted from PBMC for bulk sequencing. The sequenced sample consisted of gamma-delta T cells from blood. Receptors were obtained from a pool of human donors (malaria-infected and uninfected, not separated).

About this clone itself: A read error likely explains why the TCRdb protein, taken from a much larger clone, differs from this DNA's translation at residue 10; the protein shown is translated from the DNA. V usage is TRDV3 and J usage is TRDJ1; 13 bases match TRDD3. The CDR3 is 22 residues long. Unmatched junction bases numbered 24, after V lost 0 bases and J lost 2 bases. In germline, CDR1 is TVYSNPD, CDR2 GDNSRS (reference sequence). CDR3: CAFRPSRRKVLGDTRWTDKLIF. In DNA, the CDR3 is TGTGCCTTTAGACCTTCCCGGCGGAAGGTACTGGGGGATACGCGTTGGACCGATAAACTCATCTTT.

There are many counts of this clone. TCRdb's protein for this DNA is that of a much larger clone and differs from the translation at residue 14, likely a read error; the protein shown is the DNA translation. The chain uses TRDV3 and TRDJ1, with 12 bases lining up with TRDD3. Germline assignment: CDR1 TVYSNPD and CDR2 GDNSRS (reference sequence). This CDR3 has 19 amino acids. With 4 bases clipped from V and 3 bases from J, the junction kept 21 bases outside the gene matches. This CDR3 is CASCKRGGWGIRGPDKLIF. The CDR3 nucleotides are TGTGCCTCATGTAAGCGGGGGGGCTGGGGGATACGTGGCCCCGATAAACTCATCTTT.

This clone was seen at least ten times. A far larger clone is a single base away, which makes a read error likely. Other nucleotide sequences in the sample specify the same CDR3. J is TRDJ1 and V is TRDV2, with 7 bases identical to TRDD3. This CDR3 comprises 14 residues. Per the germline V gene, CDR1 is GEAIGNYY and CDR2 is EKD. The CDR3 DNA reads TGTGCCTGCGACACGCTGGGGGGCACCGATAAACTCATCTTT. Translated: CACDTLGGTDKLIF.

This clone was seen at least ten times. A read error likely explains why the TCRdb protein, taken from a much larger clone, differs from this DNA's translation at residue 14; the protein shown is translated from the DNA. The CDR3 nucleotides are TGTGCCTGTGACACGGGATCCTACACTGGGCTACTTTACGCCGATAAACTCATCTTT. This codes for CACDTGSYTGLLYADKLIF. The gene calls are TRDV2 and TRDJ1; the D gene could be TRDD2 or TRDD3 (6 bases each). The CDR3 has 19 amino acids. V lost 1 base to trimming and J lost 3 bases, with 26 bases between them. From germline, CDR1 is GEAIGNYY and CDR2 EKD.

This clone turned up a few times. The TCRdb record carries a much larger clone's protein, which differs from this DNA's translation at residue 5; a read error is the likely cause, and the protein listed here is the DNA translation. This chain uses TRDV1 with TRDJ1, with 7 bases fitting TRDD3. CDR3 size: 21 residues. V gave up 4 bases and J gave up 0 bases; unmatched junction bases: 23. Germline CDR1 reads TSWWSYY; CDR2 reads QGS. The CDR3 loop is CALGVFFRGDNGGLYTDKLIF. The CDR3 nucleotides read TGTGCTCTTGGGGTATTTTTTCGTGGCGATAATGGGGGACTGTACACCGATAAACTCATCTTT.

This clone was detected many times. A far bigger clonotype differs at one base, so this is likely a read error. This specimen includes other DNA sequences encoding the same CDR3. This chain uses TRDV1 with TRDJ1, with a weak D call TRDD3 (6 bases). CDR1 and CDR2 (germline): TSWWSYY, QGS. The CDR3 spans 12 residues. The CDR3 bases are TGTGCTCTTGGGATGGGGGCCGACAAACTCATCTTT. Amino acid sequence: CALGMGADKLIF.

This clone was recorded many times. The chain carries TRDV2 and TRDJ3, with a weak D call TRDD3 (6 bases). Germline CDR1 and CDR2: GEAIGNYY and EKD. V dropped 0 bases and J dropped 1 base, with 12 bases sitting between them. The CDR3 length is 18 residues. In DNA, the CDR3 is TGTGCCTGTGACACCGCTGGGGAATCGTCCTGGGACACCCGACAGATGTTTTTC. Amino acids: CACDTAGESSWDTRQMFF.

As to this clone: The mismatch at residue 10 between this DNA's translation and the TCRdb protein of a much larger clone likely reflects a read error; the protein shown is translated from the DNA. The rearrangement links TRDV1 to TRDJ1; D may correspond to TRDD2 or TRDD3 (5 bases each). This CDR3 is 21 amino acids long. Looked up from germline, CDR1 is TSWWSYY and CDR2 is QGS. The germline V and J ends were trimmed by 0 bases and 0 bases, with 26 bases remaining between them. In nucleotides, the CDR3 is TGTGCTCTTGGGGAACTAGAGGAAGTGCTCATGCCCTACTGGTACACCGATAAACTCATCTTT. This codes for CALGELEEVLMPYWYTDKLIF.

In this sample, this clone turned up a few times. The mismatch at residue 13 between this DNA's translation and the TCRdb protein of a much larger clone likely reflects a read error; the protein shown is translated from the DNA. The chain recombines TRDV1 with TRDJ1; TRDD3 is a possible D gene (6 bases). Between the trimmed V and J ends, which lost 2 bases and 0 bases, there was a span of 22 bases. The CDR3 sequence is 19 residues long. Germline CDR1 TSWWSYY, CDR2 QGS. The chain's CDR3 is CALGERSTPTGMHTDKLIF. Here the CDR3 DNA reads TGTGCTCTTGGGGAAAGGAGTACACCTACTGGGATGCACACCGATAAACTCATCTTT.

This clone has a handful of counts. With a far larger clone one base away, a read error is the likely cause. Other DNA variants within this sample encode the same CDR3. The V call is TRDV1, the J call TRDJ1, with D maybe TRDD3 (10 bases). TCRdb records no J gene; here it was assigned by comparing the DNA to germline. The CDR3 has 24 residues. Germline assignment: CDR1 TSWWSYY and CDR2 QGS. In DNA form, the CDR3 reads TGTGCCCTTGGGACCCCTTCCTACGTGTCGTACTGGGGGATCCCTGTAACTTACACCGATAAACTCATCTTT. It encodes CALGTPSYVSYWGIPVTYTDKLIF.

This clone was recorded a few times. The amino acid sequence in TCRdb belongs to a much larger clone and departs from this DNA's translation at residue 16, likely a sequencing read error; the sequence shown is translated from the DNA. The chain is built from TRAV38-2/DV8 and TRDJ1; the D gene is possibly TRDD2 (5 bases). No J gene is reported in TCRdb; it was inferred here by comparing the DNA with germline. V was cut by 0 bases and J by 6 bases, with 45 bases left in between. The CDR3 spans 25 residues. Germline V gene sequence: CDR1 TSESDYY, CDR2 QEAYKQQN. CDR3 in amino acids: CAYRSAFHVSSSPPYPEFPPHKLIF. The CDR3 nucleotides read TGTGCTTATAGGAGCGCGTTCCACGTGAGCTCTTCCCCACCGTACCCTGAGTTCCCTCCGCATAAACTCATCTTT.

Note on this clone: The protein held in TCRdb is that of a much larger clone and does not match this DNA's translation at residue 9, likely because of a read error; the protein shown is translated from the DNA. The chain recombines TRDV1 with TRDJ1; D uncertain. In the absence of a J gene in TCRdb, the DNA was matched to germline to assign it here. The germline V and J ends were trimmed by 0 bases and 4 bases, with 18 bases remaining between them. Germline V gene data show CDR1 as TSWWSYY and CDR2 as QGS. The CDR3 runs to 17 residues. The CDR3 loop is CALGELTPAPVGDKLIF. The CDR3 DNA sequence: TGTGCTCTTGGGGAACTAACCCCCGCTCCCGTGGGCGATAAACTCATCTTT.

Points on this clone: A far larger clone is a single base away, which makes a read error likely. The sample carries other DNA sequences with the same CDR3. The chain uses TRDV1 and TRDJ1; D possibly corresponds to TRDD2 (6 bases). Since TCRdb gives no J gene, matching the DNA to germline was used here to assign it. Trimming left V 6 bases short and J 0 bases short, with 26 bases between. CDR3 length: 19 residues. Germline V gene data show CDR1 as TSWWSYY and CDR2 as QGS. The CDR3 reads CALGSSFPGHPAHTDKLIF. CDR3 DNA: TGTGCTCTTGGATCTTCCTTCCCTGGTCATCCCGCCCACACCGATAAACTCATCTTT.

There are many counts of this clone. This may come from a read error, since a much larger clone is one base off. The chain is built from TRDV1 and TRDJ1, with TRDD3 identical over 11 bases. CDR3 length equals 21 residues. Losses at the gene ends were 5 bases for V and 1 base for J; bases not matched to a gene: 21. The V gene's germline CDR1 is TSWWSYY and CDR2 QGS. CDR3 DNA sequence: TGTGCTCTTGGGAAGGCCTCTGCGTACTGGGGGATATCCATCTTCACCGATAAACTCATCTTT. Its protein is CALGKASAYWGISIFTDKLIF.

Concerning this clone itself: The amino acid sequence in TCRdb belongs to a much larger clone and departs from this DNA's translation at residue 11, likely a sequencing read error; the sequence shown is translated from the DNA. The gene calls are TRDV1 and TRDJ1; 10 positions match TRDD3. TCRdb offers no J gene call, so here the DNA was matched to germline to obtain one. Germline CDR1 and CDR2: TSWWSYY and QGS. This CDR3 spans 20 amino acids. V lost 2 bases to trimming and J lost 8 bases; unmatched junction nucleotides: 23. CDR3: CALGENSCGLFLWGIQKLIF. The CDR3 DNA reads as TGTGCTCTTGGGGAAAATTCCTGCGGCCTTTTCCTGTGGGGGATACAGAAACTCATCTTT.

Judged by abundance, this clone is medium-sized. Other nucleotide sequences from this sample produce the same CDR3. The V and J genes are TRDV2 and TRDJ1; 10 nucleotides align to TRDD3. V lost 3 bases, J lost 8 bases, and 8 bases stayed unmatched. Germline-derived CDR1 and CDR2 are GEAIGNYY and EKD. The CDR3 runs 14 residues. CDR3 in amino acids: CACDLLGDFDKLIF. In nucleotides, the CDR3 is TGTGCCTGTGACCTACTGGGGGATTTTGACAAACTCATCTTT.

This clone has just a few counts. A far larger clone is only one base removed, so a read error is likely. The sample has other DNA sequences that encode this CDR3 too. The chain recombines TRDV1 with TRDJ1; D is unresolved. Germline CDR1 reads TSWWSYY; CDR2 reads QGS. The CDR3 loop spans 23 amino acids. The DNA for the CDR3 is TGTGCTCTTGGGGAAGACCCGTCTCCTCTCTATAAGTCATTCTCCCCGTACACCGATGAACTCATCTTT. This encodes CALGEDPSPLYKSFSPYTDELIF.